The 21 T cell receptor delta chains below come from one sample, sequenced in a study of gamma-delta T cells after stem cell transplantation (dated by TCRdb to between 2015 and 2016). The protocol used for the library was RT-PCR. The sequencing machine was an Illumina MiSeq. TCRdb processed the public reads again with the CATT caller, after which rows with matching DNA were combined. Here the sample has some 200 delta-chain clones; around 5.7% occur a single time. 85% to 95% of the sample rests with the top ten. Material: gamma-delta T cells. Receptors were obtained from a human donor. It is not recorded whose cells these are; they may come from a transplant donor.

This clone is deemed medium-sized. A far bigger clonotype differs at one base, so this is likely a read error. CDR3 DNA: TGTGCTCTTGGGGACCTGTACGGGCCCCTTTACTGGGGGCCGACTCCGAGAACCACCGATAAACTCATCTTT. This sequence encodes CALGDLYGPLYWGPTPRTTDKLIF. The chain employs TRDV1 and TRDJ1, with 8 positions matching TRDD3. With V trimmed by 3 bases and J by 1 base, 31 bases remained unmatched. This CDR3 comprises 24 residues. CDR1 is TSWWSYY, CDR2 QGS, per germline.

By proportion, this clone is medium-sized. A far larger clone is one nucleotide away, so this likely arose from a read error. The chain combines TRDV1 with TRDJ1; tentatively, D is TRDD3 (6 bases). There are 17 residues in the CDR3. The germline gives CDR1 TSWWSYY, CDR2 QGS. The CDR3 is CAPGELPRHHLTDKLIF. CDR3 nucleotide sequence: TGTGCTCCTGGGGAACTCCCGCGCCACCACCTGACCGATAAACTCATCTTT.

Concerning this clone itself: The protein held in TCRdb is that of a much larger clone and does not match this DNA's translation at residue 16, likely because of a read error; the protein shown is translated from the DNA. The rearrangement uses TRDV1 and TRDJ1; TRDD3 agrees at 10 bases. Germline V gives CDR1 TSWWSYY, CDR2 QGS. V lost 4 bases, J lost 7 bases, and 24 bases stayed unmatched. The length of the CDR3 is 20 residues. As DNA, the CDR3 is TGTGCTCTTGGGGGGGCTTCCTACGCGTGGTGGGGGATACTCCCCGGTAAACTCATCTTT. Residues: CALGGASYAWWGILPGKLIF.

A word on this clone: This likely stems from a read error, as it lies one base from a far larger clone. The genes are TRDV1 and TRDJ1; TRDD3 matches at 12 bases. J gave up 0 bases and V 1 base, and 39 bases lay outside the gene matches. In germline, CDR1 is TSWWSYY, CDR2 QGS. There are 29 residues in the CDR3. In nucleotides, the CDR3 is TGTGCTCTTGGGGAACCCTCGGCCTTCCCCTACGGTACTGGGGGATACCCGTGGAGAGTTTCTTCGTACACCGATAAACTCATCTTT. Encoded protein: CALGEPSAFPYGTGGYPWRVSSYTDKLIF.

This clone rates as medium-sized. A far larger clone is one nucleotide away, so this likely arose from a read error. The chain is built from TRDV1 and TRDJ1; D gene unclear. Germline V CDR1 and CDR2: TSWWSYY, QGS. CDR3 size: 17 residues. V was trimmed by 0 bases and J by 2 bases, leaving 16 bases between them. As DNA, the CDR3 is TGTGCTCTTGGGGAACTCCCGCACCACCACCTGACCGATAAACTCATCTTT. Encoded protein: CALGELPHHHLTDKLIF.

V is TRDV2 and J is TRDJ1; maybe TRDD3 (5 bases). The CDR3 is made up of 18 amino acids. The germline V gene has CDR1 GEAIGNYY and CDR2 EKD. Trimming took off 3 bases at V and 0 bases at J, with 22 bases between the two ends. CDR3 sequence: CACDGLSGAPRYTDKLIF. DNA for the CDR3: TGTGCCTGTGACGGATTGTCGGGGGCACCACGGTACACCGATAAACTCATCTTT.

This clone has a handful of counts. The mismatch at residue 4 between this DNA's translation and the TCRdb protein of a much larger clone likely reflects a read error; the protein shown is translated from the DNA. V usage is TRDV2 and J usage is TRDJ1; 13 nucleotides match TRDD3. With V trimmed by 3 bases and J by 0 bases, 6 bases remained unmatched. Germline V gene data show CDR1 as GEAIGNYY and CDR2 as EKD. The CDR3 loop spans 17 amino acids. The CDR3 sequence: CACDRLGDTRYTDKLIF. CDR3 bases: TGTGCCTGTGACCGACTGGGGGATACGAGGTACACCGATAAACTCATCTTT.

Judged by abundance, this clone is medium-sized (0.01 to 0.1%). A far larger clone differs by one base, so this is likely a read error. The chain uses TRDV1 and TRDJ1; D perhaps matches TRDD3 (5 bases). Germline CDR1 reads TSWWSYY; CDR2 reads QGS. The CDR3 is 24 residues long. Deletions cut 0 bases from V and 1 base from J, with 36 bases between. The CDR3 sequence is CALGELYGPLYRGPTPRTTDKLIF. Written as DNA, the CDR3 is TGTGCTCTTGGGGAACTGTACGGGCCCCTTTACCGGGGGCCGACTCCGAGAACCACCGATAAACTCATCTTT.

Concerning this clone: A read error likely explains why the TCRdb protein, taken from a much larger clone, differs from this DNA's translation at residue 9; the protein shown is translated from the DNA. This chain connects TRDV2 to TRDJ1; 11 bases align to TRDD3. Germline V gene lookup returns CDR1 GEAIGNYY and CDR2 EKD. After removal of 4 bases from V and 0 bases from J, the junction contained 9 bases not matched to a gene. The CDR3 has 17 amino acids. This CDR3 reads CACERLGDKRYTDKLIF. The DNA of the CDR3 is TGTGCCTGTGAACGACTGGGGGATAAGAGGTACACCGATAAACTCATCTTT.

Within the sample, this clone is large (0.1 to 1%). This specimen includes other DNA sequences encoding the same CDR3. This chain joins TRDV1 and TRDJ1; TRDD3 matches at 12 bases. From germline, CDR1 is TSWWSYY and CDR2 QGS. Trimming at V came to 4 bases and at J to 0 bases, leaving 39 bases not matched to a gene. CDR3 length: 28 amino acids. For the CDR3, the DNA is TGTGCTCTTGGGGCCGCCGAAGGGGTCTCCTTTTTACCCCTTCCCTGGGGGATACGCCCCTCGTACACCGATAAACTCATCTTT. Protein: CALGAAEGVSFLPLPWGIRPSYTDKLIF.

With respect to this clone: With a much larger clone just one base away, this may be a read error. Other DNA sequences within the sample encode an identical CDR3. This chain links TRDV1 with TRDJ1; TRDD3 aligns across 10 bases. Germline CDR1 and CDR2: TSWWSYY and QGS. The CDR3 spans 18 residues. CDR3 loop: CALGILETGGSYTDKLIF. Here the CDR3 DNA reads TGTGCCCTTGGTATCCTAGAAACTGGGGGATCGTACACCGATAAACTCATCTTT.

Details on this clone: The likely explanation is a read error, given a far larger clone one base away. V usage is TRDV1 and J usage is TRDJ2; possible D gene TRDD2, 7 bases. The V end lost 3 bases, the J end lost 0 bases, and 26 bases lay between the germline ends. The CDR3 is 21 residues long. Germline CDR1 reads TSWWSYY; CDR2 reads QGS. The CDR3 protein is CALGDLSYDWRIPALTAQLFF. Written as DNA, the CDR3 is TGTGCTCTTGGGGATCTTTCCTACGACTGGAGGATACCAGCTTTGACAGCACAACTCTTCTTT.

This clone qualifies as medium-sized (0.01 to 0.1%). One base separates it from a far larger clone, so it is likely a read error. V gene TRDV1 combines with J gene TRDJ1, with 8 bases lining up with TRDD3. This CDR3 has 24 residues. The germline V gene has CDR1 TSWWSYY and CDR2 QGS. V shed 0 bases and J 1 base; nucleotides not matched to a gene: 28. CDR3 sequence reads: CALGELYGPLYWGPAPRTTDKLIF. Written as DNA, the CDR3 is TGTGCTCTTGGGGAACTGTACGGGCCCCTTTACTGGGGGCCGGCTCCGAGAACCACCGATAAACTCATCTTT.

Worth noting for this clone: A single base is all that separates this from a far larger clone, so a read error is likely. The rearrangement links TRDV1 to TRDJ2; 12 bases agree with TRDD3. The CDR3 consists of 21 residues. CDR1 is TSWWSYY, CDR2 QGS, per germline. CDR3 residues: CALGDLSYDWGIPALTAQPFF. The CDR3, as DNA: TGTGCTCTTGGGGATCTTTCCTACGACTGGGGGATACCAGCTTTGACAGCACAACCCTTCTTT.

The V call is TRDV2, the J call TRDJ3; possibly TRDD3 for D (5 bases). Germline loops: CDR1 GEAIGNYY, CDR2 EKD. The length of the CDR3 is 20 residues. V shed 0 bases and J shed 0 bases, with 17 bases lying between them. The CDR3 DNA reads TGTGCCTGTGACACCGCAGGGACGGGGAACGGCTCCTGGGACACCCGACAGATGTTTTTC. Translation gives CACDTAGTGNGSWDTRQMFF.

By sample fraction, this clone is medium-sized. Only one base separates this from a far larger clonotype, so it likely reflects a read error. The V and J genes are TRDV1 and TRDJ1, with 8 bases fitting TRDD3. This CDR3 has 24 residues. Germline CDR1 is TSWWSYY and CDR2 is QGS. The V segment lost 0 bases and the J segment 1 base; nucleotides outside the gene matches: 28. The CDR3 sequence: CALGELYGPLYWGPTPRATDKLIF. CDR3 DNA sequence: TGTGCTCTTGGGGAACTGTACGGGCCCCTTTACTGGGGGCCGACTCCGAGAGCCACCGATAAACTCATCTTT.

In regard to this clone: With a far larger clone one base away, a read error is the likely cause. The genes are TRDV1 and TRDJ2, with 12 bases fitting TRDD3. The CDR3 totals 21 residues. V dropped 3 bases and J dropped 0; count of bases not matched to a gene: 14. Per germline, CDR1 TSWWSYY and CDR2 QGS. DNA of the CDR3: TGTGCTCTTGGGGATCTTTTCTACGACTGGGGGATACCAGCTTTGACAGCACAACTCTTCTTT. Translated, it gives CALGDLFYDWGIPALTAQLFF.

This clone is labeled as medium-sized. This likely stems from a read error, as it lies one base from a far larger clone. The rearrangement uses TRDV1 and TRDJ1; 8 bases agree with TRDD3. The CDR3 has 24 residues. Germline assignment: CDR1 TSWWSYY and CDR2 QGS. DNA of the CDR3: TGTGCTTTTGGGGAACTGTACGGGCCCCTTTACTGGGGGCCGACTCCGAGAACCACCGATAAACTCATCTTT. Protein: CAFGELYGPLYWGPTPRTTDKLIF.

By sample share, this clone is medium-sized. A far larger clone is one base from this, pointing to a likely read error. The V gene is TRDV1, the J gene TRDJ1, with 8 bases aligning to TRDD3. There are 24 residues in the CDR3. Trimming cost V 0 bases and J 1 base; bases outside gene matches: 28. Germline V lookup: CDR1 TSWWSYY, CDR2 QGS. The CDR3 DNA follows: TGTGCTCTTGGGGAACTGTACGGGCCCCCTTACTGGGGGCCGACTCCGAGAACCACCGATAAACTCATCTTT. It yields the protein CALGELYGPPYWGPTPRTTDKLIF.

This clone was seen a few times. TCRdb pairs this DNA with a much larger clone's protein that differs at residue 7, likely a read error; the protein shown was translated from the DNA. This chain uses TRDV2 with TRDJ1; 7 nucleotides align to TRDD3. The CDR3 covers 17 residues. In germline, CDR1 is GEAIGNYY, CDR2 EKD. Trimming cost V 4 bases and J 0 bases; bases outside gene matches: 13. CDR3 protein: CACERLEDTRYTDKLIF. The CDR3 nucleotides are TGTGCCTGTGAACGACTGGAGGATACGAGGTACACCGATAAACTCATCTTT.

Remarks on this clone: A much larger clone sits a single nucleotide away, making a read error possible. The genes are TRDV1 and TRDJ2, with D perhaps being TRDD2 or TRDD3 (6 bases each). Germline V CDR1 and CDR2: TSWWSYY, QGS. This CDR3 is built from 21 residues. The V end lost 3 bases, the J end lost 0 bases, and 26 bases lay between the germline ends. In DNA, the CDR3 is TGTGCTCTTGGGGATCTTTCCTATGACTGGGAGATACCAGCTTTGACAGCACAACTCTTCTTT. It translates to CALGDLSYDWEIPALTAQLFF.